What follows are 29 T cell receptor beta chains derived from one specimen sequenced in a study of blood T cell repertoires in COVID-19. Only in-frame clones appear in the TCRdb table, and some are missing; sequencing was by immunoSEQ multiplex PCR. The profile shows about 230,000 clones, 65% to 85% of them singletons. The sequenced material came from peripheral blood. All receptors derive from a man aged 35 to 55 with acute or convalescent COVID-19.

This chain links TRBV18 with TRBJ2-7; no clear D. The CDR3 has 14 residues. Germline V gene lookup returns CDR1 KGHSH and CDR2 LQKENI. Trimming pared 1 base from V and 3 bases from J, leaving 10 bases between. Here the CDR3 reads CASSPRYTDYEQYF. CDR3 DNA: TGTGCCAGCTCACCACGGTACACCGACTACGAGCAGTACTTC.

The genes are TRBV4-1 and TRBJ1-6; D is perhaps TRBD1 (6 bases). Trimming left V 1 base short and J 6 bases short, with 13 bases between. Germline CDR1 reads MGHRA; CDR2 reads YSYEKL. This CDR3 is built from 16 residues. CDR3 region: CASSQGTDRSNSPLHF. CDR3 nucleotide sequence: TGCGCCAGCAGCCAAGGGACAGACCGGAGTAATTCACCCCTCCACTTT.

The V call is TRBV29-1, the J call TRBJ2-1; TRBD2 agrees at 14 bases. The germline CDR1 and CDR2 sequences are SQVTM and ANQGSEA. The V and J ends lost 8 bases and 14 bases, in that order; junction bases with no gene match: 8. The CDR3 is 12 amino acids. The CDR3 region has the DNA TGCAGCACGACTAGCGGGAGGGCTTCAGAGTTCTTC. It encodes CSTTSGRASEFF.

This clone was detected only a few times. The chain employs TRBV6-5 and TRBJ1-3; D is unresolved. Trimming cost V 7 bases and J 9 bases, with 13 bases left between them. The CDR3 has 12 amino acids. CDR1 is MNHEY, CDR2 SVGAGI, per germline. The CDR3 sequence is CASKMGVGTIYF. The CDR3 nucleotides read TGTGCCAGCAAGATGGGAGTTGGCACCATATATTTT.

The chain combines TRBV18 with TRBJ2-1; 8 bases agree with TRBD1. Per the germline V gene, CDR1 is KGHSH and CDR2 is LQKENI. This CDR3 is built from 13 residues. The trim removed 2 bases at V and 9 bases at J, leaving 3 bases unmatched. This CDR3 is CASSPDRGAEQFF. CDR3 bases: TGTGCCAGCTCACCAGACAGGGGAGCTGAGCAGTTCTTC. Full variable domain (missing parts from reference TRBV18 and TRBJ2-1): NAGVMQNPRHLVRRRGQEARLRCSPMKGHSHVYWYRQLPEEGLKFMVYLQKENIIDESGMPKERFSAEFPKEGPSILRIQQVVRGDSAAYFCASSPDRGAEQFFGPGTRLTVL.

The chain carries TRBV2 and TRBJ1-6; 8 bases line up with TRBD1. The CDR3 consists of 15 residues. Germline CDR1 is SNHLY and CDR2 is FYNNEI. The junction had 9 bases not matched to a gene; V was cut back by 5 bases and J by 9 bases. CDR3 sequence reads: CASSSGTGVGSPLHF. The CDR3 DNA reads TGTGCCAGCAGTTCCGGGACAGGTGTAGGTTCACCCCTCCACTTT.

The CDR3 loop is CAWRQGGQPQHF. The CDR3 DNA reads as TGTGCCTGGAGGCAGGGGGGACAGCCCCAGCATTTT. The chain links TRBV30 to TRBJ1-5; 7 nucleotides match TRBD1. Trimming removed 3 bases from V and 7 bases from J; junction bases left unmatched: 3. Germline V lookup: CDR1 GTSNPN, CDR2 SVGIG (reference sequence). This CDR3 is built from 12 residues. Full variable domain (missing parts from reference TRBV30 and TRBJ1-5): SQTIHQWPATLVQPVGSPLSLECTVEGTSNPNLYWYRQAAGRGLQLLFYSVGIGQISSEVPQNLSASRPQDRQFILSSKKLLLSDSGFYLCAWRQGGQPQHFGDGTRLSIL.

DNA of the CDR3: TGTGCCAGTAGTGAAACAGGTCGCAGGGAGAACACTGAAGCTTTCTTT. Protein: CASSETGRRENTEAFF. The gene calls are TRBV19 and TRBJ1-1; possibly TRBD1 for D (5 bases). Trimming stripped 5 bases from V and 1 base from J, with 17 bases between. The CDR3 is 16 amino acids. In germline, CDR1 is LNHDA, CDR2 SQIVND (reference sequence).

V and J are TRBV27 and TRBJ1-1; a possible D gene is TRBD1 (6 bases). Trimming cost V 8 bases and J 2 bases, with 12 bases left between them. CDR1 is MNHEY and CDR2 is SMNVEV in the germline V gene (reference sequence). This CDR3 comprises 13 residues. The CDR3 DNA reads TGTGCCAGCGGGGGGGGACATAACACTGAAGCTTTCTTT. Translating gives CASGGGHNTEAFF.

The rearrangement uses TRBV4-2 and TRBJ2-3, with TRBD2 identical over 14 bases. CDR1 LGHNA and CDR2 YNFKEQ come from the germline V gene. V lost 4 bases, J lost 5 bases, and 20 bases stayed unmatched. The CDR3 runs to 21 residues. DNA for the CDR3: TGTGCCAGCAGCCGGGAGGGGACTAGCGGGAGAAGTGAAAAGTTTCTAGATACGCAGTATTTT. It yields the protein CASSREGTSGRSEKFLDTQYF.

The chain links TRBV7-2 to TRBJ2-3, with a possible D match to TRBD1 (6 bases). The CDR3 length is 16 residues. Trimming removed 4 bases at V and 1 base at J, with 15 bases between. CDR1 is SGHTA, CDR2 FQGNSA, per germline. Written as DNA, the CDR3 is TGTGCCAGCAGCTCTAGGGGGTTTGGGGGCACAGATACGCAGTATTTT. Translated, it gives CASSSRGFGGTDTQYF.

The V gene is TRBV30, the J gene TRBJ2-6; TRBD1 agrees at 7 bases. V shed 2 bases and J 1 base; nucleotides not matched to a gene: 17. Germline lookup yields CDR1 GTSNPN and CDR2 SVGIG (reference sequence). This CDR3 is built from 20 residues. CDR3 sequence: CAWSPDGLLKTGSGANVLTF. The CDR3 DNA sequence: TGTGCCTGGAGTCCCGATGGTTTACTTAAGACAGGGTCTGGGGCCAACGTCCTGACTTTC.

The gene calls are TRBV6-4 and TRBJ2-1, with 9 nucleotides matching TRBD1. V dropped 4 bases and J dropped 10; count of bases not matched to a gene: 5. The CDR3 has 13 amino acids. Per germline, CDR1 MRHNA and CDR2 SNTAGT. The CDR3 DNA sequence: TGTGCCAGCAGTGTGGGACAGGGTGGCGAGCAGTTCTTC. It translates to CASSVGQGGEQFF.

The chain employs TRBV5-5 and TRBJ1-2; possibly TRBD1 for D (5 bases). This CDR3 is 14 amino acids long. Germline assignment: CDR1 SGHKS and CDR2 YYEKEE (reference sequence). V lost 5 bases, J lost 5 bases, and 16 bases lay in between. CDR3 in DNA: TGTGCCAGCAGTCTCGACAGCTCCGCTTATGGCTACACCTTC. Encoded protein: CASSLDSSAYGYTF. Based on the CDR3 plus reference TRBV5-5 and TRBJ1-2, the full variable domain is DAGVTQSPTHLIKTRGQQVTLRCSPISGHKSVSWYQQVLGQGPQFIFQYYEKEERGRGNFPDRFSARQFPNYSSELNVNALLLGDSALYLCASSLDSSAYGYTFGSGTRLTVV.

This clone was seen a handful of times. This chain links TRBV25-1 with TRBJ1-2; possibly TRBD1 for D (6 bases). The germline V and J ends were trimmed by 4 bases and 6 bases, with 15 bases remaining between them. This CDR3 has 14 residues. Germline values: CDR1 MGHDK, CDR2 SYGVNS. CDR3 in DNA: TGTGCCAGCAGTGGTCAGGGGTCTTCGGATGGCTACACCTTC. Protein: CASSGQGSSDGYTF.

This sequence joins TRBV9 and TRBJ2-1; 10 nucleotides match TRBD2. This CDR3 has 14 amino acids. The trim removed 0 bases at V and 10 bases at J, leaving 4 bases unmatched. Germline lookup yields CDR1 SGDLS and CDR2 YYNGEE. As DNA, the CDR3 is TGTGCCAGCAGCGTAGACCCAGCGGGGGGGGAGCAGTTCTTC. Translated: CASSVDPAGGEQFF.

This clone was seen once. V gene TRBV6-5 combines with J gene TRBJ2-1; D is perhaps TRBD2 (6 bases). V lost 5 bases and J 9 bases, leaving 14 bases between the germline ends. Germline lookup yields CDR1 MNHEY and CDR2 SVGAGI. This CDR3 is 13 amino acids long. CDR3 nucleotide sequence: TGTGCCAGCAGTAGCCTGGGACTCGTTGAGCAGTTCTTC. Translated: CASSSLGLVEQFF.

The V call is TRBV7-9, the J call TRBJ2-2; a weak D match, TRBD1 (6 bases). The CDR3 totals 15 residues. Trimming cost V 4 bases and J 4 bases, with 13 bases left between them. The V gene's germline CDR1 is SEHNR and CDR2 FQNEAQ (reference sequence). In DNA, the CDR3 is TGTGCCAGCAGCTCCTTAGCAGGGGCCACCGGGGAGCTGTTTTTT. Translating gives CASSSLAGATGELFF. Combining the CDR3 with reference TRBV7-9 and TRBJ2-2 gives the whole variable domain DTGVSQNPRHKITKRGQNVTFRCDPISEHNRLYWYRQTLGQGPEFLTYFQNEAQLEKSRLLSDRFSAERPKGSFSTLEIQRTEQGDSAMYLCASSSLAGATGELFFGEGSRLTVL.

This chain links TRBV7-9 with TRBJ2-7; the D gene is possibly TRBD2 (5 bases). The CDR3 has 16 amino acids. V was cut by 1 base and J by 3 bases, with 16 bases left in between. Germline CDR1 and CDR2: SEHNR and FQNEAQ (reference sequence). CDR3 DNA sequence: TGTGCCAGCAGCTTAGTTTGGTTGGGGAGTGACTACGAGCAGTACTTC. This gives the protein CASSLVWLGSDYEQYF.

The V call is TRBV5-1, the J call TRBJ2-1; 10 bases align to TRBD1. The germline V gene encodes CDR1 SGHRS and CDR2 YFSETQ. The V segment lost 0 bases and the J segment 1 base; nucleotides outside the gene matches: 16. The CDR3 covers 21 residues. The CDR3 coding sequence is TGCGCCAGCAGCTTGGCCGGAGGTAGGACCGCGGGACAGGGGTCCTACAATGAGCAGTTCTTC. Translation: CASSLAGGRTAGQGSYNEQFF.

In this sample, this clone turned up once. The CDR3 DNA reads as TGTGCCAGCAGCCAAGAAAGCCCTACTAGCGGGAGGTTAGTATACAATGAGCAGTTCTTC. Amino acid sequence: CASSQESPTSGRLVYNEQFF. The chain links TRBV3-1 (or the pseudogene TRBV3-2) to TRBJ2-1; 12 nucleotides agree with TRBD2. The CDR3 is 20 amino acids. With V trimmed by 0 bases and J by 4 bases, 13 bases remained unmatched. Per germline, CDR1 LGHDT and CDR2 YNNKEL (reference sequence).

This clone has a handful of counts. This sequence joins TRBV6-1 and TRBJ2-7, with D possibly matching TRBD1 (6 bases). There are 17 residues in the CDR3. The germline V gene has CDR1 MNHNS and CDR2 SASEGT. The V and J ends lost 4 bases and 3 bases respectively, with 22 bases between them. The CDR3 reads CASSGRDTNLRLYEQYF. CDR3 coding DNA: TGTGCCAGCAGTGGCCGGGACACCAATCTCCGCCTCTACGAGCAGTACTTC.

The chain links TRBV4-1 to TRBJ1-5; D call uncertain. The CDR3 sequence is 17 residues long. V dropped 5 bases and J dropped 6 bases, with 23 bases sitting between them. Germline V gives CDR1 MGHRA, CDR2 YSYEKL. CDR3 region: CASSSPTGSRGSQPQHF. CDR3 nucleotides: TGCGCCAGCAGCTCCCCGACCGGGTCCCGGGGATCTCAGCCCCAGCATTTT.

This clone was recorded a few times. V and J are TRBV25-1 and TRBJ2-7; D not certain. Trimming took 1 base from V and 4 from J, leaving 11 bases between them. The CDR3 has 14 amino acids. Germline V gene lookup returns CDR1 MGHDK and CDR2 SYGVNS. The CDR3: CASSESVFPYEQYF. The CDR3 bases are TGTGCCAGCAGTGAATCAGTATTTCCTTACGAGCAGTACTTC.

The J gene is TRBJ2-1, the V gene TRBV27; D might be TRBD2 (6 bases). Germline values: CDR1 MNHEY, CDR2 SMNVEV (reference sequence). This CDR3 comprises 16 residues. V was cut by 5 bases and J by 4 bases, with 18 bases left in between. The CDR3 nucleotides are TGTGCCAGCAGTCCGCCTAGCGTGACTATTTACAATGAGCAGTTCTTC. Its protein is CASSPPSVTIYNEQFF.

The chain employs TRBV25-1 and TRBJ1-5, with 8 bases that match TRBD1. The V and J ends lost 6 bases and 5 bases, in that order; junction bases with no gene match: 9. CDR1 is MGHDK and CDR2 is SYGVNS in the germline V gene. The CDR3 length is 15 residues. The CDR3 sequence: CASRGQGAPDQPQHF. CDR3 DNA: TGTGCCAGCAGAGGTCAGGGGGCACCGGATCAGCCCCAGCATTTT.

In this sample, this clone turned up a few times. V and J are TRBV4-1 and TRBJ1-5; TRBD1 might be the D (5 bases). In germline, CDR1 is MGHRA, CDR2 YSYEKL. The ends were cut back, 0 bases at V and 9 bases at J, with 9 bases in the middle. The CDR3 length is 13 residues. The CDR3 here is CASSQDRGWPQHF. CDR3 nucleotide sequence: TGCGCCAGCAGCCAAGATCGGGGGTGGCCCCAGCATTTT.

The chain carries TRBV5-6 and TRBJ1-5, with no clear D. The CDR3 spans 15 residues. In germline, CDR1 is SGHDT, CDR2 YYEEEE. Trimming took 2 bases from V and 4 from J, leaving 13 bases between them. This CDR3 is CASSFGRPSNQPQHF. The CDR3 DNA follows: TGTGCCAGCAGCTTCGGCAGGCCATCTAATCAGCCCCAGCATTTT. Variable domain in full (rest from reference TRBV5-6 and TRBJ1-5): DAGVTQSPTHLIKTRGQQVTLRCSPKSGHDTVSWYQQALGQGPQFIFQYYEEEERQRGNFPDRFSGHQFPNYSSELNVNALLLGDSALYLCASSFGRPSNQPQHFGDGTRLSIL.

In regard to this clone: The same CDR3 arises from other DNA sequences in this sample as well. The J gene is TRBJ2-1, the V gene TRBV5-1; 8 nucleotides align to TRBD2. Germline CDR1 is SGHRS and CDR2 is YFSETQ. After removal of 5 bases from V and 0 bases from J, the junction contained 7 bases not matched to a gene. This CDR3 has 16 amino acids. The CDR3 DNA reads TGCGCCAGCAGTCTAGCGGGTGACAGCTCCTACAATGAGCAGTTCTTC. Its translation: CASSLAGDSSYNEQFF.